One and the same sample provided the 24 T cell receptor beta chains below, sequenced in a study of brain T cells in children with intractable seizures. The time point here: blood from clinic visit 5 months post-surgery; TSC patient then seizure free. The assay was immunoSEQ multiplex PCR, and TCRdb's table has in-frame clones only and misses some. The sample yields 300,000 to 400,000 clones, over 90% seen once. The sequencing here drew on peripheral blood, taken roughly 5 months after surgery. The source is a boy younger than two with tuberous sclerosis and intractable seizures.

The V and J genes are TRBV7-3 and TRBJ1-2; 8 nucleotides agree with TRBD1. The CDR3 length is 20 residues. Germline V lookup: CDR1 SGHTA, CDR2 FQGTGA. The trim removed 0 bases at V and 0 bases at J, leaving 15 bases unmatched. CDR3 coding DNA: TGTGCCAGCAGCTTAACGGGGGCAGGGGGCATAGATGGAGCTAACTATGGCTACACCTTC. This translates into CASSLTGAGGIDGANYGYTF.

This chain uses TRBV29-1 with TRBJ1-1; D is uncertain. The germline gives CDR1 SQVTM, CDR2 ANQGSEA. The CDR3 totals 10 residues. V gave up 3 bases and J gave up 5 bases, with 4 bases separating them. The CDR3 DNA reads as TGCAGCGTTGAGGGGACTGAAGCTTTCTTT. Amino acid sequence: CSVEGTEAFF.

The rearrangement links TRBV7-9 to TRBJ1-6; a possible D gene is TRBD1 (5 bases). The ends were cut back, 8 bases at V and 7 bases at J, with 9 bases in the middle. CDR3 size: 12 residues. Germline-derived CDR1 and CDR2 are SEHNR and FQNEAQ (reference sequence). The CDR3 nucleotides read TGTGCCAGCGCGTGGGGGAATTCACCCCTCCACTTT. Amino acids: CASAWGNSPLHF.

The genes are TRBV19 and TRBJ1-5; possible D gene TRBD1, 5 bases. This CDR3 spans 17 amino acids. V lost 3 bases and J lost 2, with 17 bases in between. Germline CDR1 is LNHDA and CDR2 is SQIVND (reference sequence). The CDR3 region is CASSIPPERGGNQPQHF. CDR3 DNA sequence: TGTGCCAGTAGTATCCCTCCGGAGAGGGGCGGCAATCAGCCCCAGCATTTT.

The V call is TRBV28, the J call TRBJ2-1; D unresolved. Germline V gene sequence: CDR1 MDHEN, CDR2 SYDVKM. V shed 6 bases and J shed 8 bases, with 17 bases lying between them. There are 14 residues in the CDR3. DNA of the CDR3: TGTGCCAGCAGCCACGGGCCCCAGCACGATGAGCAGTTCTTC. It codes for CASSHGPQHDEQFF.

In DNA form, the CDR3 reads TGTGCCAGTTCCGCCATGGGGGGGGAGACCCAGTACTTC. Its translation: CASSAMGGETQYF. The rearrangement links TRBV19 to TRBJ2-5; 7 nucleotides align to TRBD2. J was trimmed by 5 bases and V by 8 bases; bases with no gene match: 8. This CDR3 is built from 13 residues. Germline assignment: CDR1 LNHDA and CDR2 SQIVND (reference sequence).

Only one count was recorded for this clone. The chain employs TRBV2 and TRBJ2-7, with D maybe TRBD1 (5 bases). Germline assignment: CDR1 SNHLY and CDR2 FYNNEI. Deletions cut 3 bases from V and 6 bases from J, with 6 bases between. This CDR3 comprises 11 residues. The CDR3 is CASSDRAEQYF. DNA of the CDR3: TGTGCCAGCAGTGACAGGGCCGAGCAGTACTTC.

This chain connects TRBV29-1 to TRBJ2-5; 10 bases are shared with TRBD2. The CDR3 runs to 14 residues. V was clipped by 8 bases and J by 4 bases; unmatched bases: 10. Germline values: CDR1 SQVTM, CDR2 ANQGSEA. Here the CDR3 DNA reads TGCAGCTCCTGGCCTAGCGGGAGCAGAGAGACCCAGTACTTC. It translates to CSSWPSGSRETQYF.

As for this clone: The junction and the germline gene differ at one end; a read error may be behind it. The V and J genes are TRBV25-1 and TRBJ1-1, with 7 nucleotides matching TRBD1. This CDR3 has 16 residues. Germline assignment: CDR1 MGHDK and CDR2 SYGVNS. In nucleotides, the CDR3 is TGTGCCAGCAATGAACTATACCCAGGGGGGCTGGCTGAAGCTTTCTTT. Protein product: CASNELYPGGLAEAFF.

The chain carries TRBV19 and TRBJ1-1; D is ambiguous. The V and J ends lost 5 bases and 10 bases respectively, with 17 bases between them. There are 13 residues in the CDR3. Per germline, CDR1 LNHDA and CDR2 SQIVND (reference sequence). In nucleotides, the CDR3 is TGTGCCAGTAGTCCTCGTTACTCGGATGCAGCTTTCTTT. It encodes CASSPRYSDAAFF.

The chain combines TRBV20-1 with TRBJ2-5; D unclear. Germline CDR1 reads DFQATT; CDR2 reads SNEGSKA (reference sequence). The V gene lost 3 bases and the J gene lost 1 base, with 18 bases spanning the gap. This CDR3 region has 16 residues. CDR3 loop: CSASMLVSWGQETQYF. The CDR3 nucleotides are TGCAGTGCTAGTATGCTAGTCTCGTGGGGCCAAGAGACCCAGTACTTC.

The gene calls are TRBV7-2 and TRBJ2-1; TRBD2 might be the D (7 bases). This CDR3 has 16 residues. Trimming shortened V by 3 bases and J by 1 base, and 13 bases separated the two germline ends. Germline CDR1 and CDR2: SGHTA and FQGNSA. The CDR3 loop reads CASSLGGGRSYNEQFF. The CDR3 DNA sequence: TGTGCCAGCAGCTTGGGCGGGGGCCGTTCCTACAATGAGCAGTTCTTC.

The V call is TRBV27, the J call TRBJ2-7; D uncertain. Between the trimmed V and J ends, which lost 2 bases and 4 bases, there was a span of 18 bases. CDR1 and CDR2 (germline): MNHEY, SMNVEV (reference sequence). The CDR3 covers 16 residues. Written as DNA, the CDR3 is TGTGCCAGCAGTTTAGGGGAATCGCTAGTGGGATACGAGCAGTACTTC. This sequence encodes CASSLGESLVGYEQYF.

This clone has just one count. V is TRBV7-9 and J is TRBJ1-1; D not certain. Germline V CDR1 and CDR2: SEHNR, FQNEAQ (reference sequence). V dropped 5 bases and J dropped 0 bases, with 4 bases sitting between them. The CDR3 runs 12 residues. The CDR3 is CASSPMNTEAFF. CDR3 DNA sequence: TGTGCCAGCAGCCCGATGAACACTGAAGCTTTCTTT.

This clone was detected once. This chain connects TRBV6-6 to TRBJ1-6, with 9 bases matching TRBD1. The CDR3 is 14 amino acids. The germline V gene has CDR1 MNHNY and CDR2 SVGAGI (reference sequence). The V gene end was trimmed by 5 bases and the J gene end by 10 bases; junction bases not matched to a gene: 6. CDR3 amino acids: CASSRGQGGSPLHF. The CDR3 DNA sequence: TGTGCCAGCAGTCGGGGACAGGGCGGCTCACCCCTCCACTTT.

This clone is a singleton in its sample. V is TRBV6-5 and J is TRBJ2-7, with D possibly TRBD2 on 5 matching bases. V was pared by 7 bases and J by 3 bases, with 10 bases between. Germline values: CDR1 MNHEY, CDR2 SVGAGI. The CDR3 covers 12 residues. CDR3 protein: CASTRTDYEQYF. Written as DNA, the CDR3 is TGTGCCAGCACTCGGACTGACTACGAGCAGTACTTC.

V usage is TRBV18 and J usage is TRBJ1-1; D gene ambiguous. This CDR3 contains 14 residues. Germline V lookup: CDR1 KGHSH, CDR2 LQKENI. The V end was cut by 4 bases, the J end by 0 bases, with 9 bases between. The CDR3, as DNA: TGTGCCAGCTCACAACAAGAAATGAACACTGAAGCTTTCTTT. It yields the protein CASSQQEMNTEAFF.

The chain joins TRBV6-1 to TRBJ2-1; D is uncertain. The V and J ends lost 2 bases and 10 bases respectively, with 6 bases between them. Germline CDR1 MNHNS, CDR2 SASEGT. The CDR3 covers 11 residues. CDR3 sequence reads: CASSEWSEQFF. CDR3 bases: TGTGCCAGCAGTGAATGGTCGGAGCAGTTCTTC.

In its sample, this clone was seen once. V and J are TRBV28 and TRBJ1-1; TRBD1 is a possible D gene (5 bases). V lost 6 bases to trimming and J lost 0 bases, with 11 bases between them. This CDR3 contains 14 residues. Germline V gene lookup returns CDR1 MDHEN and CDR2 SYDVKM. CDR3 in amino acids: CASSVRGLNTEAFF. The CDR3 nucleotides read TGTGCCAGCAGCGTTCGGGGCCTGAACACTGAAGCTTTCTTT.

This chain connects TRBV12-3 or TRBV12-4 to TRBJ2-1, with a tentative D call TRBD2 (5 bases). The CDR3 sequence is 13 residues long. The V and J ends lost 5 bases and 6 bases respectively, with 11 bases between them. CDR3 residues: CASSPRTFNEQFF. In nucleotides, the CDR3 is TGTGCCAGCAGTCCCCGGACTTTCAATGAGCAGTTCTTC.

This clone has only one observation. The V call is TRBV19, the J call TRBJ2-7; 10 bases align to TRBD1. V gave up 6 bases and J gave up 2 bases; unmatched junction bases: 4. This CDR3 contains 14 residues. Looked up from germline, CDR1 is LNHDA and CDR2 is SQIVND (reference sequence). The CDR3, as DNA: TGTGCCAGTAGCGCCGGGACAGGGGCCTACGAGCAGTACTTC. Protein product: CASSAGTGAYEQYF. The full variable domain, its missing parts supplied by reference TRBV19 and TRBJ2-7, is DGGITQSPKYLFRKEGQNVTLSCEQNLNHDAMYWYRQDPGQGLRLIYYSQIVNDFQKGDIAEGYSVSREKKESFPLTVTSAQKNPTAFYLCASSAGTGAYEQYFGPGTRLTVT.

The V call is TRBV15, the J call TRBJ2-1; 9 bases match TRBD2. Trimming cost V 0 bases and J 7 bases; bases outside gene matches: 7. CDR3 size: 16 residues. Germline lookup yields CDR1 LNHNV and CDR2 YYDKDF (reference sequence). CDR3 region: CATSREINSGRNEQFF. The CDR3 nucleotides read TGTGCCACCAGCAGAGAAATTAATAGCGGGAGAAATGAGCAGTTCTTC.

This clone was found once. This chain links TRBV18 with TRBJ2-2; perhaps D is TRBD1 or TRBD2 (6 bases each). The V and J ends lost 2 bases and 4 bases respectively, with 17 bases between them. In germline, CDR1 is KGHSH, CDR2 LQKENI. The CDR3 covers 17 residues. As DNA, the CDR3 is TGTGCCAGCTCACCAAGCCTCCGGGGGCGCGTCACCGGGGAGCTGTTTTTT. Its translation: CASSPSLRGRVTGELFF. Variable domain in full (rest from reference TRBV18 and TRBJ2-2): NAGVMQNPRHLVRRRGQEARLRCSPMKGHSHVYWYRQLPEEGLKFMVYLQKENIIDESGMPKERFSAEFPKEGPSILRIQQVVRGDSAAYFCASSPSLRGRVTGELFFGEGSRLTVL.

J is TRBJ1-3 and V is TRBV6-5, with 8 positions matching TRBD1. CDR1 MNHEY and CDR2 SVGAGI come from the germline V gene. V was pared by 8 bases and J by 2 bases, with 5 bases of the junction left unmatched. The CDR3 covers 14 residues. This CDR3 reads CASGQGDPGNTIYF. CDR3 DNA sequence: TGTGCCAGCGGACAGGGTGACCCTGGAAACACCATATATTTT.